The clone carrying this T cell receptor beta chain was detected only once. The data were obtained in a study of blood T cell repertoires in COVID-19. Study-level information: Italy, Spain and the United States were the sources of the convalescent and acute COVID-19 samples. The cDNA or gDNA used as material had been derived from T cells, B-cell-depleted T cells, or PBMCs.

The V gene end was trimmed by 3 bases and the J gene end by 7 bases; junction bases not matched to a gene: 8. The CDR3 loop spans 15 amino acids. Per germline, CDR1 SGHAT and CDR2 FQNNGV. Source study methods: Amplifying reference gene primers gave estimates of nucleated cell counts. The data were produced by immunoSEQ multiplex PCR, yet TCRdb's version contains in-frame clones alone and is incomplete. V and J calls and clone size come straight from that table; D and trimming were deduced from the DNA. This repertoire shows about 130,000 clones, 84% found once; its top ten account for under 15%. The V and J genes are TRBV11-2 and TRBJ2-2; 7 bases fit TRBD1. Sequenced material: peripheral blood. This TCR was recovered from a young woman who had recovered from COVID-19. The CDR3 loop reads CASSLAGTVNGELFF. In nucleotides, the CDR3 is TGTGCCAGCAGCTTGGCCGGGACAGTTAACGGGGAGCTGTTTTTT.